The clone carrying this T cell receptor (beta chain) was observed many times. TCRdb redid the calling of the 5' RACE reads with MiXCR, one entry per CDR3 protein. This table holds roughly 15,000 distinct CDR3 sequences, more than 3% found once. The sample is drawn from a study of neurological immune-mediated disorders. Between the trimmed V and J ends, which lost 2 bases and 5 bases, there was a span of 22 bases. CDR1 and CDR2 from the germline V gene are SGHDT and YYEEEE. This CDR3 has 17 residues. The rearrangement links TRBV5-6 to TRBJ2-5, with D hard to call. Sequenced material: CD8+ T cells from blood. The TCR was taken from a woman in her thirties or forties in good health. CDR3 in amino acids: CASSFNRAAYSGETQYF. The CDR3 region has the DNA TGTGCCAGCAGCTTCAATCGCGCCGCTTATTCCGGCGAGACCCAGTACTTC.